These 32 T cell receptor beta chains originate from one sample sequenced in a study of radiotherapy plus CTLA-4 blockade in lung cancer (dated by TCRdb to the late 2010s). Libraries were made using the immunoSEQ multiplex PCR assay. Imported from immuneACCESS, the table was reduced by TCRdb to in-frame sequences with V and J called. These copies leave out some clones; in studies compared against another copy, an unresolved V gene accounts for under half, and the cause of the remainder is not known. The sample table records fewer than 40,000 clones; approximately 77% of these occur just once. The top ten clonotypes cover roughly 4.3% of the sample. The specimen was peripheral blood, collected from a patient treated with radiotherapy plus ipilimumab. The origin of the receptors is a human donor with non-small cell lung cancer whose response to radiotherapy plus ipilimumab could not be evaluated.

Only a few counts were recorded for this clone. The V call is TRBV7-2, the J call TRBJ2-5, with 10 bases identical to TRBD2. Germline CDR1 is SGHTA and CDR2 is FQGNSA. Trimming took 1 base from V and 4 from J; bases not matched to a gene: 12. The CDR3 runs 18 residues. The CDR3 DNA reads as TGTGCCAGCAGCTTAGAGGGCAGGCTAGCGGGAGTGGGAGAGACCCAGTACTTC. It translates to CASSLEGRLAGVGETQYF.

CDR3 region: CASSSRLAGTYTGELFF. DNA for the CDR3: TGTGCCAGCAGCTCCAGACTAGCGGGAACTTACACCGGGGAGCTGTTTTTT. The chain joins TRBV9 to TRBJ2-2, with TRBD2 identical over 11 bases. This CDR3 spans 17 amino acids. J was trimmed by 3 bases and V by 4 bases; bases with no gene match: 8. Germline CDR1 and CDR2: SGDLS and YYNGEE.

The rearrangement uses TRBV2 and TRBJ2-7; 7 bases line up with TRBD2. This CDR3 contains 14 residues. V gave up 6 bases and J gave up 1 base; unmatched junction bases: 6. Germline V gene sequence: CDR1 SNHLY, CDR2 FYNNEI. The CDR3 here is CASSSIAGSYEQYF. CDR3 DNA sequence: TGTGCCAGCAGCTCAATAGCGGGTTCCTACGAGCAGTACTTC.

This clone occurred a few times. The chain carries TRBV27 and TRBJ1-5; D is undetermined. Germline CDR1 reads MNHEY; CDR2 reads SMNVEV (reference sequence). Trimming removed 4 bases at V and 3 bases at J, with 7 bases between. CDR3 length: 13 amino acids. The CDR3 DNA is TGTGCCAGCAGTTATCAAAACAATCAGCCCCAGCATTTT. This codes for CASSYQNNQPQHF.

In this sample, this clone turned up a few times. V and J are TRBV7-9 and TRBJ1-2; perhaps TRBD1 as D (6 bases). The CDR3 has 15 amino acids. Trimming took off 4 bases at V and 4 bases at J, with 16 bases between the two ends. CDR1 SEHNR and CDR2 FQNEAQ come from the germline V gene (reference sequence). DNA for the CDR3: TGTGCCAGCAGCTCCGGACAGCGTCCTAGCTATGGCTACACCTTC. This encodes CASSSGQRPSYGYTF.

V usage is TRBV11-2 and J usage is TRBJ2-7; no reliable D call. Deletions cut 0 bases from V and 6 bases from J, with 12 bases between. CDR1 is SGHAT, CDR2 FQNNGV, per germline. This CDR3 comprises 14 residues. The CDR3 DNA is TGTGCCAGCAGCTTAGATCTGGGCTACCGCGAGCAGTACTTC. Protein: CASSLDLGYREQYF.

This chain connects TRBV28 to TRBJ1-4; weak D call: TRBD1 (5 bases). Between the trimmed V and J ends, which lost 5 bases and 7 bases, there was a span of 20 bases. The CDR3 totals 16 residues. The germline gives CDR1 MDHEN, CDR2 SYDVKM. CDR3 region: CASSTRQRREIEKLFF. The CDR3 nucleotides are TGTGCCAGCAGTACCCGACAGCGGCGGGAGATTGAAAAACTGTTTTTT.

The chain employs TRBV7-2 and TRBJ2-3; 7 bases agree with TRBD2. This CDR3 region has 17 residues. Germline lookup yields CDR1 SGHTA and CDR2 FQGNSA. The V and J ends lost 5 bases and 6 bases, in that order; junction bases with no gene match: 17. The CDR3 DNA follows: TGTGCCAGCAGCCCCCGTCTGGATGGCGGGAGAAGGGATACGCAGTATTTT. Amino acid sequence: CASSPRLDGGRRDTQYF.

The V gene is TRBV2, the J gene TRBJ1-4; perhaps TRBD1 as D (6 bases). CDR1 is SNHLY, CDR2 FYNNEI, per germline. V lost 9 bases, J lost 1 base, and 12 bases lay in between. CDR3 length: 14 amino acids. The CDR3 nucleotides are TGTGCCAGTGGGGGCAGGGGAACTAATGAAAAACTGTTTTTT. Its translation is CASGGRGTNEKLFF.

CDR3 sequence: CASSFLKTGSQQPQHF. The CDR3 DNA follows: TGTGCCAGCAGTTTCCTCAAGACAGGGTCGCAGCAGCCCCAGCATTTT. The chain uses TRBV28 and TRBJ1-5; 7 bases align to TRBD1. Trimming at V came to 3 bases and at J to 7 bases, leaving 12 bases not matched to a gene. Germline V gene data show CDR1 as MDHEN and CDR2 as SYDVKM. The length of the CDR3 is 16 residues.

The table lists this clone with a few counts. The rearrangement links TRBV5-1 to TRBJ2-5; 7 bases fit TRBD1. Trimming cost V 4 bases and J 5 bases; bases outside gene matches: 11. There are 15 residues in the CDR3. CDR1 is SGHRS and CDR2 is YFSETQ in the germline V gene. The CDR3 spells CASSPPGQSRETQYF. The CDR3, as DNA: TGCGCCAGCAGCCCGCCGGGACAGAGCCGGGAGACCCAGTACTTC.

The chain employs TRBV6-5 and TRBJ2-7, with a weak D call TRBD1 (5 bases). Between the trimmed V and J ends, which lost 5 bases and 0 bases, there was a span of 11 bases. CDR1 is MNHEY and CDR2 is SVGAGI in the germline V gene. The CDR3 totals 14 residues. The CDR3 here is CASSDGQGSYEQYF. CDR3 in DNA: TGTGCCAGCAGTGATGGACAAGGCTCCTACGAGCAGTACTTC.

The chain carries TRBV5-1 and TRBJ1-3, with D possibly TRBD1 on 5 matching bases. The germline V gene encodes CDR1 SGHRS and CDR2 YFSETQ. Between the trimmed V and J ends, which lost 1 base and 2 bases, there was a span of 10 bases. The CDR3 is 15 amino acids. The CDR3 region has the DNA TGCGCCAGCAGCTTGAGTGGGGGGACTGGAAACACCATATATTTT. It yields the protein CASSLSGGTGNTIYF.

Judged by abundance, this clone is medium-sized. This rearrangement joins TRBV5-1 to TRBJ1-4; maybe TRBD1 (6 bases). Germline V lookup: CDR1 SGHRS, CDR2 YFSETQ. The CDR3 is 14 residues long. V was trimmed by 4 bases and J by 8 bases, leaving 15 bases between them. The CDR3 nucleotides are TGCGCCAGCAGCCCCGGGGGGGCTCGGGAAAAACTGTTTTTT. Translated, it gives CASSPGGAREKLFF.

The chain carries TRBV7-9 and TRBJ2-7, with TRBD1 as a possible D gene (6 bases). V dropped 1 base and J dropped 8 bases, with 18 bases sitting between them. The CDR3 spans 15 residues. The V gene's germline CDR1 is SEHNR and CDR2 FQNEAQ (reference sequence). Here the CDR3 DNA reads TGTGCCAGCAGCTTAGAAGGGACACCCGTAAGGCAGCAGTACTTC. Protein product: CASSLEGTPVRQQYF.

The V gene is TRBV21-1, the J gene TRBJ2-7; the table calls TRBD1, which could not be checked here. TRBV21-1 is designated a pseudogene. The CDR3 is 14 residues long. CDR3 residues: CASSQSRDIYEQYF. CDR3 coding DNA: TGTGCCAGCAGCCAGTCCCGGGACATTTACGAGCAGTACTTC.

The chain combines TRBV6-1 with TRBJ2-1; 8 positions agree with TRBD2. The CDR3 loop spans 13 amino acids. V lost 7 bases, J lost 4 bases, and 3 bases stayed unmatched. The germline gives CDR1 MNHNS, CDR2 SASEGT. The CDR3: CASTAGAYNEQFF. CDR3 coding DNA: TGTGCCAGCACAGCGGGAGCTTACAATGAGCAGTTCTTC.

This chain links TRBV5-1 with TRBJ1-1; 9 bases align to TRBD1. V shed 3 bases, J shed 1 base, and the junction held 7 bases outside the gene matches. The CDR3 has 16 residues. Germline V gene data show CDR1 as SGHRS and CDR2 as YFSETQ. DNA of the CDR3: TGCGCCAGCAGCTCAAAACAGGGGGCCGGGAACACTGAAGCTTTCTTT. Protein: CASSSKQGAGNTEAFF.

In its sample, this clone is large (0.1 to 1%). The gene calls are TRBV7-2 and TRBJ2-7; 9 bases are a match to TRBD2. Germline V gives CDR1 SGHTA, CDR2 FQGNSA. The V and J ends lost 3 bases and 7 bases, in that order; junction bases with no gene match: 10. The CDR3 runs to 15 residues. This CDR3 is CASSLASGKTREQYF. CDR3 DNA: TGTGCCAGCAGCTTGGCTAGCGGGAAAACGAGGGAGCAGTACTTC.

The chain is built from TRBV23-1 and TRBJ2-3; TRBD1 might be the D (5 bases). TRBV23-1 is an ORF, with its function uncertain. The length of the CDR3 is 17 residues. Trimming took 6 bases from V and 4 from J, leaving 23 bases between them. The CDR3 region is CASSRSSGAGRPDTQYF. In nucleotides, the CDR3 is TGCGCCAGCAGCCGCTCAAGTGGGGCAGGGCGGCCAGATACGCAGTATTTT.

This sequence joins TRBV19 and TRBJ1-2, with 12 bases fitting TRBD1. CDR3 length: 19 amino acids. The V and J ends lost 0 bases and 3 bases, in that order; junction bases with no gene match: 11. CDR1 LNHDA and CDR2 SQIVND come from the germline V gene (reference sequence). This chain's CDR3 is CASSIEGWGTGGAYYGYTF. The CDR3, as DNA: TGTGCCAGTAGTATAGAAGGCTGGGGGACAGGGGGCGCGTACTATGGCTACACCTTC.

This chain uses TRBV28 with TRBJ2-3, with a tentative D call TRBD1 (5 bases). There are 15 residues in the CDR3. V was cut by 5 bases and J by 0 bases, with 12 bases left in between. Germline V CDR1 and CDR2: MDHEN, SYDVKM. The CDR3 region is CASSRDSTSTDTQYF. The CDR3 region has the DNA TGTGCCAGCAGTCGAGACAGTACTAGCACAGATACGCAGTATTTT.

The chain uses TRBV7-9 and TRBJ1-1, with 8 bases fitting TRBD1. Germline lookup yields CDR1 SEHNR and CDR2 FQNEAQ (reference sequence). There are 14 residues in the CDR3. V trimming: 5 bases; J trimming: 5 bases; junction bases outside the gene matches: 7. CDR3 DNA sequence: TGTGCCAGCAGCCGGCAGGGGGCGCGGACTGAAGCTTTCTTT. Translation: CASSRQGARTEAFF.

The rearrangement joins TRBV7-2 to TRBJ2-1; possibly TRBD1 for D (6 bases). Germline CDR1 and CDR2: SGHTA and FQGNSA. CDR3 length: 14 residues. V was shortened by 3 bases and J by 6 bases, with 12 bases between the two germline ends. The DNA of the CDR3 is TGTGCCAGCAGCTTGTTGGACAGCCCCAATGAGCAGTTCTTC. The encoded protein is CASSLLDSPNEQFF.

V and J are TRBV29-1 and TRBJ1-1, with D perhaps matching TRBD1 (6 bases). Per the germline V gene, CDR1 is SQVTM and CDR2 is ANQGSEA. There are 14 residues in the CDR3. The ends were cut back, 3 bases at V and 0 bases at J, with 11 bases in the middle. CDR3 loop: CSVDRQDLNTEAFF. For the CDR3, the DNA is TGCAGCGTTGACAGACAGGATTTGAACACTGAAGCTTTCTTT.

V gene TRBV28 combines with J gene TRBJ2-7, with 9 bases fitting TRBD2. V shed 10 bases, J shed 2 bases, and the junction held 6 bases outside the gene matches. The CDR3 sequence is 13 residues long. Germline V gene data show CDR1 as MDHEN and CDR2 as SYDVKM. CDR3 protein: CATLAGDPYEQYF. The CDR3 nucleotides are TGTGCCACCTTAGCGGGAGATCCCTACGAGCAGTACTTC.

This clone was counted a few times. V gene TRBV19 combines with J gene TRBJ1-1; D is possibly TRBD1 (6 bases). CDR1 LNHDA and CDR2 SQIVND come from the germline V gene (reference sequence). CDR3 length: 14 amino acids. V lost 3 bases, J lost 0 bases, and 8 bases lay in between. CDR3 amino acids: CASSMGHLNTEAFF. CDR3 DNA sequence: TGTGCCAGTAGTATGGGACACTTGAACACTGAAGCTTTCTTT.

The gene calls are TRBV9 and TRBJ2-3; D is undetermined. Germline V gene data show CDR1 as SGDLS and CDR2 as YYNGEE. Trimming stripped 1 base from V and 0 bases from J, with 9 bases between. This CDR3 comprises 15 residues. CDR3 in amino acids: CASSVQQSSTDTQYF. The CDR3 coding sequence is TGTGCCAGCAGCGTACAACAGTCTAGCACAGATACGCAGTATTTT.

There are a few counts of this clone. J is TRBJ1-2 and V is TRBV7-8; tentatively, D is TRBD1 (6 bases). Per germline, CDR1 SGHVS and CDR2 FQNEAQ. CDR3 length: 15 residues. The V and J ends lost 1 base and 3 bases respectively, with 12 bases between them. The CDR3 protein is CASSLGPGEDYGYTF. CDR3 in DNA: TGTGCCAGCAGCTTAGGTCCAGGGGAAGACTATGGCTACACCTTC.

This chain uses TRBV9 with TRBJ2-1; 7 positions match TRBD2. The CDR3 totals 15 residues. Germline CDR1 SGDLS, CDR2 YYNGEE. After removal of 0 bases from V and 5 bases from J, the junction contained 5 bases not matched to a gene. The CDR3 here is CASSVAIAGNNEQFF. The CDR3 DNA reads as TGTGCCAGCAGCGTAGCCATAGCGGGCAACAATGAGCAGTTCTTC.

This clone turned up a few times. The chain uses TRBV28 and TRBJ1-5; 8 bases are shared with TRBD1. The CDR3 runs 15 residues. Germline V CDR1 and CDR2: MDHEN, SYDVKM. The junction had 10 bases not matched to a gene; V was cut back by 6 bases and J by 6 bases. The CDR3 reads CASRAPQGAGQPQHF. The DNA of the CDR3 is TGTGCCAGCAGGGCACCTCAGGGGGCGGGTCAGCCCCAGCATTTT. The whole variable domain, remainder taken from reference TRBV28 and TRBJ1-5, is DVKVTQSSRYLVKRTGEKVFLECVQDMDHENMFWYRQDPGLGLRLIYFSYDVKMKEKGDIPEGYSVSREKKERFSLILESASTNQTSMYLCASRAPQGAGQPQHFGDGTRLSIL.

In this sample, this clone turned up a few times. This chain's CDR3 is CASSPPAGGSGNEQFF. The CDR3 region has the DNA TGTGCCAGCTCACCACCGGCGGGAGGGTCGGGCAATGAGCAGTTCTTC. The chain combines TRBV18 with TRBJ2-1, with 9 bases matching TRBD2. CDR1 KGHSH and CDR2 LQKENI come from the germline V gene. The CDR3 totals 16 residues. V shed 0 bases, J shed 6 bases, and the junction held 6 bases outside the gene matches.